This T cell receptor (beta chain) was recorded in a study of blood T cell repertoires in COVID-19. Germline V gene data show CDR1 as LNHNV and CDR2 as YYDKDF (reference sequence). The CDR3 covers 17 residues. The V and J ends lost 0 bases and 0 bases respectively, with 15 bases between them. The method was immunoSEQ multiplex PCR; TCRdb's version includes in-frame clones alone and lacks a portion of them. The repertoire holds 120,000 or so clones, roughly 85% seen once, with 6.6% in the top ten. V usage is TRBV15 and J usage is TRBJ2-7, with D possibly TRBD1 on 5 matching bases. The source of this sequence is an older man with active or convalescent COVID-19. The specimen sequenced was peripheral blood. The CDR3 nucleotides are TGTGCCACCAGCAGAGATCCTGGCAGGGCCAACTCCTACGAGCAGTACTTC. Encoded protein: CATSRDPGRANSYEQYF.